Sequencing of this TCR beta chain was carried out in a study of cytomegalovirus exposure and HLA in healthy donors. Study-wide results and caveats: Presence/absence analyses assumed roughly uniform sequencing depth across donors.

This clone was found a few times. The antigen remains undetermined. As for the donors, each was a healthy bone marrow donor. Nominally healthy donors provided the samples, though records likely missed some immune exposures. Researchers ran the PCR with 60 Vbeta and 13 Jbeta primers. In the authors' methods: In a later analysis, some 10 million of about 80 million unique beta chains occurred in at least two donors. TCRdb's table, derived via immunoSEQ multiplex PCR, lists solely in-frame clones and lacks some. V and J calls and clone size follow that table, whereas D and trimming were derived from the DNA. Of about 170,000 clones in the sample, roughly 85% were seen once. This TCR derives from a male donor in good health and CMV-seronegative. Source material: PBMCs.

The CDR3 region is CASFDTRTVGELFF. The DNA of the CDR3 is TGTGCCAGCTTCGACACTAGAACGGTCGGGGAGCTGTTTTTT. This chain connects TRBV6-6 to TRBJ2-2; D may be TRBD2 (5 bases). V was clipped by 8 bases and J by 7 bases, with 17 bases between them. This CDR3 has 14 residues. CDR1 is MNHNY, CDR2 SVGAGI, per germline (reference sequence).